A selection of T cell receptor beta chains follows, all from one sample in a study of early T cells in non-severe SARS-CoV-2 infection. TCRdb called the 5' RACE reads again in MiXCR, with one record for every CDR3 protein. The sample holds roughly 64,000 distinct CDR3 sequences, approximately 9.2% seen once. The source material was whole blood, sampled at baseline. These receptors originate from an adult who was a healthcare worker with PCR-confirmed SARS-CoV-2 infection or an uninfected control (not recorded which). Each CDR3 is given with its conserved first and last residue. D genes are given only for firm matches. Size is stated for part of the rows, as once, few or many counts, or as a class when the clone is expanded.

TRBV28	TRBJ2-7	NA	NA	TGTGCCAGCAGCCTAATCCCCATGGGGGCCACGCGCTCCTACGAGCAGTACTTC	CASSLIPMGATRSYEQYF
TRBV5-5	TRBJ2-5	NA	NA	TGTGCCAGCAGCTTGATGCTGGCTAGGCAAGAGACCCAGTACTTC	CASSLMLARQETQYF
TRBV6-5	TRBJ1-2	TRBD1	few	TGTGCCAGCAGTTTCCAACTACAGGGGAATCGCTATGGCTACACCTTC	CASSFQLQGNRYGYTF
TRBV9	TRBJ2-3	NA	few	TGTGCCAGCAGCGCAAGACCCGGGGGCACAGATACGCAGTATTTT	CASSARPGGTDTQYF
TRBV11-3	TRBJ2-3	TRBD1	NA	TGTGCCAGCAGCCAGCGAGGGGACAGTCGCACAGATACGCAGTATTTT	CASSQRGDSRTDTQYF
TRBV29-1	TRBJ1-1	TRBD1	NA	TGCAGCTCCACCGGGACAGGGGGCAGAGCTTTCTTT	CSSTGTGGRAFF
TRBV6-1	TRBJ2-1	TRBD1	NA	TGTGCCAGCAGTGGAAACCCGGGACAGGGGCAGACAAGCTCCTACAATGAGCAGTTCTTC	CASSGNPGQGQTSSYNEQFF
TRBV7-2	TRBJ2-3	TRBD2	NA	TGTGCCAGCAGCGCAGGGACTAGCGAGTATACGCAGTATTTT	CASSAGTSEYTQYF
TRBV7-6	TRBJ2-1	TRBD2	few	TGTGCCAGCAGCTTAACGGGACTAGCGGAGTACAATGAGCAGTTCTTC	CASSLTGLAEYNEQFF
TRBV6-2/TRBV6-3	TRBJ1-2	NA	NA	TGTGCCAGCAGAGAGGGTCACAACTATGGCTACACCTTC	CASREGHNYGYTF
TRBV11-3	TRBJ2-3	TRBD2	NA	TGTGCCAGCAGCTTAGATCGTATCAGCGGGGGTCCCACAGATACGCAGTATTTT	CASSLDRISGGPTDTQYF